These T cell receptor beta chains were read from a single sample in a study of control samples from healthy donors and cancer patients. Assay used: immunoSEQ multiplex PCR; TCRdb lists only in-frame clones, some missing. The sample holds around 170,000 clones, 70% to 90% seen once. Material for sequencing was blood. These receptors were obtained from a woman aged 25 to 39 in good health. Each CDR3 is given with its conserved first and last residue. The D gene is left open where the match is weak. Clone size is given for some rows only: seen once, a few or many times, or a class if the clone is expanded.

d_call: TRBD2
j_call: TRBJ2-3
cdr3_length: 16
clone_size: NA
v_call: TRBV27
cdr3_aa: CASSSRLARSTDTQYF
cdr3_nt: TGTGCCAGCAGTTCAAGACTAGCGCGATCCACAGATACGCAGTATTTT

d_call: NA
j_call: TRBJ1-3
cdr3_length: 13
clone_size: NA
v_call: TRBV5-4
cdr3_aa: CASSLQGRNTIYF
cdr3_nt: TGTGCCAGCAGCTTACAGGGCCGAAACACCATATATTTT

d_call: NA
j_call: TRBJ1-5
cdr3_length: 12
clone_size: once
v_call: TRBV28
cdr3_aa: CASSLGNQPQHF
cdr3_nt: TGTGCCAGCAGTCTGGGTAATCAGCCCCAGCATTTT

d_call: TRBD2
j_call: TRBJ2-2
cdr3_length: 15
clone_size: NA
v_call: TRBV19
cdr3_aa: CATRGGAGDTGELFF
cdr3_nt: TGTGCCACCAGGGGTGGAGCGGGAGACACCGGGGAGCTGTTTTTT

d_call: TRBD2
j_call: TRBJ2-7
cdr3_length: 14
clone_size: once
v_call: TRBV28
cdr3_aa: CASREVSGRTEQYF
cdr3_nt: TGTGCCAGCAGGGAGGTTAGCGGGAGAACCGAGCAGTACTTC

d_call: NA
j_call: TRBJ1-1
cdr3_length: 17
clone_size: NA
v_call: TRBV5-4
cdr3_aa: CASSSPQQGLTNPEAFF
cdr3_nt: TGTGCCAGCAGCTCACCTCAACAGGGTCTCACCAACCCTGAAGCTTTCTTT

d_call: TRBD1
j_call: TRBJ2-3
cdr3_length: 15
clone_size: NA
v_call: TRBV7-6
cdr3_aa: CASSSGQGETDTQYF
cdr3_nt: TGTGCCAGCAGCTCGGGACAGGGGGAGACAGATACGCAGTATTTT

d_call: NA
j_call: TRBJ2-5
cdr3_length: 15
clone_size: NA
v_call: TRBV5-1
cdr3_aa: CASSLGGGPRETQYF
cdr3_nt: TGCGCCAGCAGCTTGGGTGGGGGCCCCCGAGAGACCCAGTACTTC

d_call: TRBD1
j_call: TRBJ2-3
cdr3_length: 12
clone_size: NA
v_call: TRBV5-1
cdr3_aa: CASSLTGVGQYF
cdr3_nt: TGCGCCAGCAGCTTGACAGGGGTCGGGCAGTATTTT

d_call: NA
j_call: TRBJ1-2
cdr3_length: 14
clone_size: NA
v_call: TRBV27
cdr3_aa: CASSFSSGEDGYTF
cdr3_nt: TGTGCCAGCAGTTTTAGTTCCGGGGAGGATGGCTACACCTTC

d_call: NA
j_call: TRBJ1-3
cdr3_length: 15
clone_size: NA
v_call: TRBV2
cdr3_aa: CASNGVLNSGNTIYF
cdr3_nt: TGTGCCAGCAATGGGGTTCTAAACTCTGGAAACACCATATATTTT

d_call: NA
j_call: TRBJ1-2
cdr3_length: 12
clone_size: NA
v_call: TRBV6-1
cdr3_aa: CASSEGNYGYTF
cdr3_nt: TGTGCCAGCAGTGAAGGCAACTATGGCTACACCTTC

d_call: NA
j_call: TRBJ2-1
cdr3_length: 16
clone_size: NA
v_call: TRBV15
cdr3_aa: CATSIKPPPGSDEQFF
cdr3_nt: TGTGCCACCAGCATCAAACCCCCCCCTGGAAGCGATGAGCAGTTCTTC

d_call: TRBD1
j_call: TRBJ1-5
cdr3_length: 17
clone_size: NA
v_call: TRBV10-3
cdr3_aa: CAISESAGQGANQPQHF
cdr3_nt: TGTGCCATCAGTGAGTCAGCCGGACAGGGGGCCAATCAGCCCCAGCATTTT

d_call: TRBD2
j_call: TRBJ2-3
cdr3_length: 16
clone_size: NA
v_call: TRBV2
cdr3_aa: CASSKSPAGGSDTQYF
cdr3_nt: TGTGCCAGCAGCAAAAGCCCAGCGGGAGGATCGGATACGCAGTATTTT

d_call: NA
j_call: TRBJ1-2
cdr3_length: 12
clone_size: few
v_call: TRBV19
cdr3_aa: CASTVGVGGYTF
cdr3_nt: TGTGCCAGTACGGTGGGCGTCGGGGGCTACACCTTC

d_call: TRBD2
j_call: TRBJ2-5
cdr3_length: 14
clone_size: NA
v_call: TRBV11-2
cdr3_aa: CASSPRTGGETQYF
cdr3_nt: TGTGCCAGCAGCCCGAGGACGGGGGGGGAGACCCAGTACTTC

d_call: NA
j_call: TRBJ1-5
cdr3_length: 16
clone_size: NA
v_call: TRBV19
cdr3_aa: CASSLGRSYSNQPQHF
cdr3_nt: TGTGCCAGTAGTCTCGGACGCTCATATAGCAATCAGCCCCAGCATTTT

d_call: TRBD1
j_call: TRBJ2-2
cdr3_length: 15
clone_size: NA
v_call: TRBV9
cdr3_aa: CASSAGTGHTGELFF
cdr3_nt: TGTGCCAGCAGTGCCGGGACAGGGCACACCGGGGAGCTGTTTTTT

d_call: NA
j_call: TRBJ1-5
cdr3_length: 15
clone_size: NA
v_call: TRBV5-6
cdr3_aa: CASSPFRASGQPQHF
cdr3_nt: TGTGCCAGCAGCCCATTCCGGGCCTCGGGGCAGCCCCAGCATTTT

d_call: NA
j_call: TRBJ1-2
cdr3_length: 15
clone_size: NA
v_call: TRBV9
cdr3_aa: CASSGPSRINYGYTF
cdr3_nt: TGTGCCAGCAGCGGACCCAGTCGTATTAACTATGGCTACACCTTC

d_call: NA
j_call: TRBJ2-5
cdr3_length: 17
clone_size: NA
v_call: TRBV27
cdr3_aa: CASSLGDRTRIQETQYF
cdr3_nt: TGTGCCAGCTCCCTAGGAGACCGGACACGGATCCAAGAGACCCAGTACTTC

d_call: TRBD1
j_call: TRBJ2-1
cdr3_length: 15
clone_size: NA
v_call: TRBV7-9
cdr3_aa: CASRTDRGSYNEQFF
cdr3_nt: TGTGCCAGCAGAACCGACAGGGGCTCCTACAATGAGCAGTTCTTC

d_call: TRBD1
j_call: TRBJ1-1
cdr3_length: 16
clone_size: NA
v_call: TRBV11-2
cdr3_aa: CASSPDPTGLNTEAFF
cdr3_nt: TGTGCCAGCAGCCCCGACCCGACAGGGTTGAACACTGAAGCTTTCTTT

d_call: NA
j_call: TRBJ1-1
cdr3_length: 12
clone_size: NA
v_call: TRBV12-3/TRBV12-4
cdr3_aa: CASSFDGAEAFF
cdr3_nt: TGTGCCAGCAGTTTCGATGGGGCTGAAGCTTTCTTT

d_call: TRBD1
j_call: TRBJ1-3
cdr3_length: 17
clone_size: once
v_call: TRBV2
cdr3_aa: CASRARDSLFSGNTIYF
cdr3_nt: TGTGCCAGCAGAGCACGGGACAGCCTTTTCTCTGGAAACACCATATATTTT

d_call: NA
j_call: TRBJ2-2
cdr3_length: 17
clone_size: NA
v_call: TRBV11-2
cdr3_aa: CASSLGMTTPETGELFF
cdr3_nt: TGTGCCAGCAGCTTGGGGATGACTACCCCGGAGACCGGGGAGCTGTTTTTT

d_call: NA
j_call: TRBJ1-6
cdr3_length: 13
clone_size: NA
v_call: TRBV10-3
cdr3_aa: CARAQTLCSPLHF
cdr3_nt: TGTGCCAGAGCCCAAACGCTTTGTTCACCCCTCCACTTT

d_call: TRBD1
j_call: TRBJ2-5
cdr3_length: 14
clone_size: NA
v_call: TRBV9
cdr3_aa: CASSARQGQETQYF
cdr3_nt: TGTGCCAGCAGCGCAAGACAGGGGCAAGAGACCCAGTACTTC

d_call: NA
j_call: TRBJ2-3
cdr3_length: 11
clone_size: NA
v_call: TRBV6-2/TRBV6-3
cdr3_aa: CASTPGHTQYF
cdr3_nt: TGTGCCAGCACCCCCGGGCATACGCAGTATTTT

d_call: TRBD2
j_call: TRBJ2-7
cdr3_length: 13
clone_size: NA
v_call: TRBV27
cdr3_aa: CASSLLLAGEQYF
cdr3_nt: TGTGCCAGCAGTTTATTACTAGCGGGGGAGCAGTACTTC

d_call: NA
j_call: TRBJ1-1
cdr3_length: 13
clone_size: NA
v_call: TRBV7-8
cdr3_aa: CASSSSMNTEAFF
cdr3_nt: TGTGCCAGCAGCTCGTCAATGAACACTGAAGCTTTCTTT

d_call: NA
j_call: TRBJ1-1
cdr3_length: 14
clone_size: NA
v_call: TRBV7-9
cdr3_aa: CASSQPRDTGEAFF
cdr3_nt: TGTGCCAGCAGCCAACCCCGGGACACAGGGGAAGCTTTCTTT

d_call: NA
j_call: TRBJ1-1
cdr3_length: 12
clone_size: once
v_call: TRBV12-3/TRBV12-4
cdr3_aa: CASSLGIRPAFF
cdr3_nt: TGTGCCAGCAGTTTAGGTATCAGGCCAGCTTTCTTT

d_call: NA
j_call: TRBJ2-5
cdr3_length: 15
clone_size: NA
v_call: TRBV24-1
cdr3_aa: CATSDSGGIKETQYF
cdr3_nt: TGTGCCACCAGTGATTCGGGCGGCATCAAAGAGACCCAGTACTTC

d_call: TRBD1
j_call: TRBJ2-4
cdr3_length: 14
clone_size: NA
v_call: TRBV2
cdr3_aa: CASRDREAKNIQYF
cdr3_nt: TGTGCCAGCAGAGACAGGGAGGCCAAAAACATTCAGTACTTC

d_call: NA
j_call: TRBJ2-2
cdr3_length: 17
clone_size: once
v_call: TRBV11-2
cdr3_aa: CASSLLSGGWNTGELFF
cdr3_nt: TGTGCCAGCAGCTTATTGTCGGGTGGTTGGAACACCGGGGAGCTGTTTTTT

d_call: NA
j_call: TRBJ1-1
cdr3_length: 15
clone_size: NA
v_call: TRBV6-5
cdr3_aa: CASILRAGRGTEAFF
cdr3_nt: TGTGCCAGCATCTTAAGGGCAGGGAGAGGCACTGAAGCTTTCTTT

d_call: TRBD2
j_call: TRBJ2-3
cdr3_length: 16
clone_size: NA
v_call: TRBV19
cdr3_aa: CASSITSAGGLFRQYF
cdr3_nt: TGTGCCAGTAGTATTACTAGCGCGGGAGGCCTCTTCAGGCAGTATTTT

d_call: TRBD1
j_call: TRBJ1-5
cdr3_length: 13
clone_size: NA
v_call: TRBV28
cdr3_aa: CASSFAGGQPQHF
cdr3_nt: TGTGCCAGCAGTTTCGCAGGGGGTCAGCCCCAGCATTTT

d_call: NA
j_call: TRBJ2-7
cdr3_length: 14
clone_size: NA
v_call: TRBV6-5
cdr3_aa: CASSYGDTNYEQYF
cdr3_nt: TGTGCCAGCAGTTACGGGGACACCAACTACGAGCAGTACTTC

d_call: TRBD2
j_call: TRBJ2-5
cdr3_length: 14
clone_size: NA
v_call: TRBV2
cdr3_aa: CASNPGLAIETQYF
cdr3_nt: TGTGCCAGCAACCCGGGACTAGCGATAGAGACCCAGTACTTC

d_call: NA
j_call: TRBJ2-3
cdr3_length: 15
clone_size: NA
v_call: TRBV5-4
cdr3_aa: CASSPLSGHTDTQYF
cdr3_nt: TGTGCCAGCAGCCCCTTGAGCGGCCACACAGATACGCAGTATTTT

d_call: TRBD2
j_call: TRBJ2-1
cdr3_length: 16
clone_size: NA
v_call: TRBV4-1
cdr3_aa: CASSQEGTSGTNEQFF
cdr3_nt: TGCGCCAGCAGCCAAGAGGGGACTAGCGGGACCAATGAGCAGTTCTTC

d_call: NA
j_call: TRBJ2-1
cdr3_length: 13
clone_size: NA
v_call: TRBV6-5
cdr3_aa: CASINGVYNEQFF
cdr3_nt: TGTGCCAGCATAAACGGGGTGTACAATGAGCAGTTCTTC

d_call: NA
j_call: TRBJ2-5
cdr3_length: 13
clone_size: NA
v_call: TRBV27
cdr3_aa: CASSLTVGETQYF
cdr3_nt: TGTGCCAGCAGTTTAACAGTGGGAGAGACCCAGTACTTC

d_call: NA
j_call: TRBJ2-1
cdr3_length: 14
clone_size: NA
v_call: TRBV27
cdr3_aa: CASSLGQGRYEQFF
cdr3_nt: TGTGCCAGCAGTTTAGGGCAGGGTCGCTATGAGCAGTTCTTC

d_call: NA
j_call: TRBJ2-3
cdr3_length: 17
clone_size: once
v_call: TRBV27
cdr3_aa: CASSLSRGGPLPDTQYF
cdr3_nt: TGTGCCAGCAGTTTATCGAGGGGGGGACCCCTCCCTGATACGCAGTATTTT

d_call: NA
j_call: TRBJ1-1
cdr3_length: 16
clone_size: NA
v_call: TRBV7-8
cdr3_aa: CASSHNGWGTNTEAFF
cdr3_nt: TGTGCCAGCAGCCATAACGGTTGGGGCACGAACACTGAAGCTTTCTTT

d_call: TRBD2
j_call: TRBJ2-1
cdr3_length: 15
clone_size: NA
v_call: TRBV7-7
cdr3_aa: CASSPLAGAYNEQFF
cdr3_nt: TGTGCTAGCAGCCCCCTAGCGGGGGCCTACAATGAGCAGTTCTTC

d_call: NA
j_call: TRBJ1-2
cdr3_length: 17
clone_size: NA
v_call: TRBV5-1
cdr3_aa: CASSLGQAVGINYGYTF
cdr3_nt: TGCGCCAGCAGCTTGGGACAGGCTGTAGGGATTAACTATGGCTACACCTTC

d_call: NA
j_call: TRBJ2-3
cdr3_length: 17
clone_size: NA
v_call: TRBV4-1
cdr3_aa: CASSQDPFGMGTDTQYF
cdr3_nt: TGCGCCAGCAGCCAAGATCCCTTCGGAATGGGCACAGATACGCAGTATTTT

d_call: TRBD2
j_call: TRBJ2-3
cdr3_length: 15
clone_size: NA
v_call: TRBV4-2
cdr3_aa: CASSPLAGEADTQYF
cdr3_nt: TGTGCCAGCAGCCCCCTAGCGGGTGAGGCAGATACGCAGTATTTT

d_call: NA
j_call: TRBJ2-3
cdr3_length: 15
clone_size: NA
v_call: TRBV4-1
cdr3_aa: CASSQDGGEADTQYF
cdr3_nt: TGCGCCAGCAGCCAAGACGGGGGAGAAGCAGATACGCAGTATTTT

d_call: TRBD2
j_call: TRBJ2-3
cdr3_length: 14
clone_size: NA
v_call: TRBV10-2
cdr3_aa: CASKLAGNTDTQYF
cdr3_nt: TGCGCCAGCAAACTAGCGGGAAACACAGATACGCAGTATTTT

d_call: NA
j_call: TRBJ2-1
cdr3_length: 15
clone_size: NA
v_call: TRBV5-6
cdr3_aa: CASGYGGARSNEQFF
cdr3_nt: TGTGCCAGCGGGTACGGTGGCGCAAGAAGCAATGAGCAGTTCTTC

d_call: TRBD1
j_call: TRBJ2-5
cdr3_length: 15
clone_size: NA
v_call: TRBV7-9
cdr3_aa: CASSRQDRGQETQYF
cdr3_nt: TGTGCCAGCAGTCGACAGGACAGGGGGCAAGAGACCCAGTACTTC